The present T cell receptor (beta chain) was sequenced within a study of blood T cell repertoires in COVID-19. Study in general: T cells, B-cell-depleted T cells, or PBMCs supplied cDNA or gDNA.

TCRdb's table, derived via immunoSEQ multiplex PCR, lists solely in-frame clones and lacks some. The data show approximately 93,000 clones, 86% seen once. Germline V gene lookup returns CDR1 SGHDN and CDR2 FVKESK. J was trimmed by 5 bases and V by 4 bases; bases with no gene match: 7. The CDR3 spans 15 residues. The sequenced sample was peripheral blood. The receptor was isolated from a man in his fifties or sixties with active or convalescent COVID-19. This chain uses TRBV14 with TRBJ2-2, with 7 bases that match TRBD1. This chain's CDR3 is CASSRNRGRTGELFF. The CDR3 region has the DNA TGTGCCAGCAGCCGCAACAGGGGAAGAACCGGGGAGCTGTTTTTT.